The 17 T cell receptor beta chains in this list originate from one sample, sequenced in a study of T-cell reconstitution after alpha-beta-depleted transplantation in children. Unique molecular identifiers were incorporated into the prepared TCRbeta library. TCRdb reprocessed the PCR reads with MiXCR, giving one entry per CDR3 protein. Altogether approximately 490,000 distinct CDR3 sequences are present, 12% being singletons, with the ten largest covering around 5.8%. This sample comprised PBMCs from the stem cell graft donor, obtained from the stem cell graft. The receptors here all came from a human donor who donated a stem cell graft to a child with combined immunodeficiency.

At least ten counts were recorded for this clonotype. The chain links TRBV12-3 or TRBV12-4 to TRBJ2-3; D is undetermined. V gave up 7 bases and J gave up 1 base, with 12 bases separating them. The CDR3 runs 14 residues. In DNA, the CDR3 is TGTGCCAGCACTCAAACGAGCGGCACAGATACGCAGTATTTT. Translating gives CASTQTSGTDTQYF.

This clonotype was recorded a few times. J is TRBJ2-3 and V is TRBV5-1; the match to TRBD2 covers 9 bases. This CDR3 spans 17 amino acids. Germline CDR1 reads SGHRS; CDR2 reads YFSETQ. V dropped 0 bases and J dropped 6; count of bases not matched to a gene: 11. CDR3 bases: TGCGCCAGCAGCTTGGCCAGTGCGGGAGGGCGAGGCGATACGCAGTATTTT. Translated: CASSLASAGGRGDTQYF.

The genes are TRBV6-5 and TRBJ2-3; D might be TRBD2 (5 bases). The V gene lost 2 bases and the J gene lost 0 bases, with 21 bases spanning the gap. The germline gives CDR1 MNHEY, CDR2 SVGAGI. The CDR3 runs 19 residues. The CDR3 is CASSYIMRAKQDSTDTQYF. In DNA form, the CDR3 reads TGTGCCAGCAGTTACATAATGCGGGCCAAACAAGATAGCACAGATACGCAGTATTTT.

The V and J genes are TRBV6-2 or TRBV6-3 and TRBJ1-3, with 7 bases identical to TRBD1. CDR3 size: 16 residues. The ends lost 6 bases at V and 4 bases at J; junction bases unmatched: 12. Germline V gives CDR1 MNHEY, CDR2 SVGEGT. CDR3 coding DNA: TGTGCCAGCAGACACCCGAGGACAGGAATCGGAAACACCATATATTTT. This codes for CASRHPRTGIGNTIYF.

J is TRBJ2-5 and V is TRBV5-6; D is ambiguous. Between the trimmed V and J ends, which lost 3 bases and 5 bases, there was a span of 8 bases. This CDR3 is built from 12 residues. CDR1 and CDR2 (germline): SGHDT, YYEEEE. CDR3 DNA sequence: TGTGCCAGCAGCTCCGATTGGGAGACCCAGTACTTC. Translating gives CASSSDWETQYF.

This clonotype turned up a few times. CDR3 sequence (DNA): TGTGCCAGCAGCCGACACTCTGGGGCCAACGTCCTGACTTTC. Translation: CASSRHSGANVLTF. The J gene is TRBJ2-6, the V gene TRBV6-2 or TRBV6-3, with unresolved D. The CDR3 loop spans 14 amino acids. Trimming took off 6 bases at V and 0 bases at J, with 6 bases between the two ends. Germline CDR1 reads MNHEY; CDR2 reads SVGEGT.

In its sample, this clonotype was seen many times. The chain links TRBV6-5 to TRBJ2-7; D is unresolved. Germline loops: CDR1 MNHEY, CDR2 SVGAGI. The germline V and J ends were trimmed by 2 bases and 3 bases, with 8 bases remaining between them. This CDR3 comprises 13 residues. CDR3 sequence: CASSYGPDYEQYF. The DNA of the CDR3 is TGTGCCAGCAGTTACGGCCCCGACTACGAGCAGTACTTC.

There are many counts of this clonotype. This chain joins TRBV7-9 and TRBJ2-6; D remains unclear. Germline lookup yields CDR1 SEHNR and CDR2 FQNEAQ (reference sequence). CDR3 length equals 15 residues. The V end was cut by 1 base, the J end by 0 bases, with 4 bases between. This CDR3 is CASSLVLSGANVLTF. CDR3 nucleotide sequence: TGTGCCAGCAGCTTAGTACTCTCTGGGGCCAACGTCCTGACTTTC.

This chain connects TRBV9 to TRBJ1-6; 7 bases are a match to TRBD1. Germline assignment: CDR1 SGDLS and CDR2 YYNGEE. Losses at the gene ends were 0 bases for V and 9 bases for J; bases not matched to a gene: 9. This CDR3 is built from 16 residues. CDR3 amino acids: CASSVAQQGFGSPLHF. The CDR3 DNA is TGTGCCAGCAGCGTAGCGCAACAGGGGTTCGGTTCACCCCTCCACTTT.

The table lists this clonotype with many counts. The CDR3 coding sequence is TGTGCCACCAGTGATTCTTACCATTACGAGCAGTACTTC. Translated: CATSDSYHYEQYF. The chain has TRBV24-1 and TRBJ2-7; D not certain. Germline V CDR1 and CDR2: KGHDR, SFDVKD. V dropped 2 bases and J dropped 4 bases, with 8 bases sitting between them. This CDR3 is built from 13 residues.

This clonotype was counted a few times. The chain couples TRBV5-1 to TRBJ2-1; D remains unclear. Trimming took off 0 bases at V and 0 bases at J, with 10 bases between the two ends. The V gene's germline CDR1 is SGHRS and CDR2 YFSETQ. CDR3 size: 16 residues. DNA for the CDR3: TGCGCCAGCAGCTTGGGTGGGCCGGCCTCCTACAATGAGCAGTTCTTC. The encoded protein is CASSLGGPASYNEQFF.

The chain combines TRBV28 with TRBJ2-7; D gene ambiguous. V lost 1 base and J 2 bases, leaving 3 bases between the germline ends. Germline V gene lookup returns CDR1 MDHEN and CDR2 SYDVKM. This CDR3 has 12 amino acids. CDR3 protein: CASSLYTYEQYF. CDR3 DNA: TGTGCCAGCAGTTTATACACCTACGAGCAGTACTTC. The complete variable domain, with remaining parts taken from reference TRBV28 and TRBJ2-7, reads DVKVTQSSRYLVKRTGEKVFLECVQDMDHENMFWYRQDPGLGLRLIYFSYDVKMKEKGDIPEGYSVSREKKERFSLILESASTNQTSMYLCASSLYTYEQYFGPGTRLTVT.

This clonotype was seen only a few times. V and J are TRBV2 and TRBJ2-1, with 7 positions matching TRBD1. CDR1 is SNHLY and CDR2 is FYNNEI in the germline V gene. The CDR3 contains 17 residues. The V gene end was trimmed by 6 bases and the J gene end by 6 bases; junction bases not matched to a gene: 17. Here the CDR3 DNA reads TGTGCCAGCAGGGACCCCTTGGGACAGCTGAGGGGCAATGAGCAGTTCTTC. Residues: CASRDPLGQLRGNEQFF. Full variable domain (remainder filled in from reference TRBV2 and TRBJ2-1): EPEVTQTPSHQVTQMGQEVILRCVPISNHLYFYWYRQILGQKVEFLVSFYNNEISEKSEIFDDQFSVERPDGSNFTLKIRSTKLEDSAMYFCASRDPLGQLRGNEQFFGPGTRLTVL.

This clonotype occurred many times. For the CDR3, the DNA is TGTGCCAGCAGTGGGACGAACACCGGGGAGCTGTTTTTT. This sequence encodes CASSGTNTGELFF. This rearrangement joins TRBV6-4 to TRBJ2-2; the D is unclear. The CDR3 is 13 amino acids. Looked up from germline, CDR1 is MRHNA and CDR2 is SNTAGT. The V end lost 4 bases, the J end lost 0 bases, and 3 bases lay between the germline ends.

This clonotype was counted many times. The chain links TRBV29-1 to TRBJ2-3; 9 bases are a match to TRBD1. Germline V lookup: CDR1 SQVTM, CDR2 ANQGSEA. The length of the CDR3 is 15 residues. V gave up 0 bases and J gave up 4 bases; unmatched junction bases: 5. CDR3 DNA: TGCAGCGTTGAAGATTGGACAGGGGAATCAGATACGCAGTATTTT. This translates into CSVEDWTGESDTQYF.

This clonotype was counted at least ten times. The rearrangement joins TRBV20-1 to TRBJ2-1; D perhaps matches TRBD2 (6 bases). The CDR3 contains 14 residues. Germline lookup yields CDR1 DFQATT and CDR2 SNEGSKA (reference sequence). Trimming cost V 5 bases and J 9 bases, with 20 bases left between them. The CDR3 DNA sequence: TGCAGTGCTGGCAACGGGGAGGACAATGGTGAGCAGTTCTTC. Amino acids: CSAGNGEDNGEQFF.

The chain has TRBV9 and TRBJ2-3; D is perhaps TRBD2 (5 bases). Trimming took 4 bases from V and 0 from J, leaving 12 bases between them. Per the germline V gene, CDR1 is SGDLS and CDR2 is YYNGEE. This CDR3 region has 15 residues. This chain's CDR3 is CASSTEGRSTDTQYF. CDR3 nucleotides: TGTGCCAGCAGCACCGAGGGTAGGAGCACAGATACGCAGTATTTT.